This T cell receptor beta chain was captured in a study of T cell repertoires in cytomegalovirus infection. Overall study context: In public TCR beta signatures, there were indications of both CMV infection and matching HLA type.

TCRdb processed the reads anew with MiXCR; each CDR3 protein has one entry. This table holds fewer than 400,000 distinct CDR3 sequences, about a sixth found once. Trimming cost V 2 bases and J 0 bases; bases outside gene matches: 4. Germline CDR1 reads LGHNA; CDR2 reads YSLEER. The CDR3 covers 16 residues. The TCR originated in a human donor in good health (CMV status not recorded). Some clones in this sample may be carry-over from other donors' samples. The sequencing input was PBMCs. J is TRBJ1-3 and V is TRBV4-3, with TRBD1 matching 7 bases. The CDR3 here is CASSQRQGSSGNTIYF. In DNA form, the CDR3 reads TGCGCCAGCAGCCAAAGACAGGGAAGCTCTGGAAACACCATATATTTT.